The entry that follows covers one TCR beta chain sequence. Its matching antigen is unknown. The CDR3 runs 16 residues. Per germline, CDR1 SGHTA and CDR2 FQGNSA. Trimming at V came to 4 bases and at J to 10 bases, leaving 10 bases not matched to a gene. This sample stems from a study of PD-1 blockade in classical Hodgkin lymphoma. Findings of the study overall: Newly diagnosed patients were reported to exhibit reduced baseline TCR diversity relative to healthy donors.

Sequenced by immunoSEQ multiplex PCR; TCRdb stores in-frame clones only, minus some. There are 35,000 to 50,000 clones in the sample; around three fifths occur only once, and approximately 2.8% lies in the top ten. Specified time point: cycle 4 day 1 (C4D1), after more than five weeks of nivolumab. Every one of the patients relapsed after autologous stem cell transplantation (brentuximab vedotin exposure was variable). The V and J genes are TRBV7-2 and TRBJ2-1; 13 bases fit TRBD2. This clonotype was obtained from a human donor with classical Hodgkin lymphoma. Sample: peripheral blood mononuclear cells (PBMCs), taken before the fourth cycle of nivolumab. The CDR3 loop reads CASSSSGTSGTREQFF. The CDR3 DNA sequence: TGTGCCAGCAGCTCATCCGGGACTAGCGGGACGAGGGAGCAGTTCTTC.